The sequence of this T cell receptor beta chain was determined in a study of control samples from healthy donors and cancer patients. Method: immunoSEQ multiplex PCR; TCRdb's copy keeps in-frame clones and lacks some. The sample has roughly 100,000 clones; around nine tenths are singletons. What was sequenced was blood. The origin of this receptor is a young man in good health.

CDR3 sequence reads: CASSLQRSGTPYSNQPQHF. For the CDR3, the DNA is TGTGCCAGCAGTTTACAGAGATCCGGGACACCCTATAGCAATCAGCCCCAGCATTTT. This chain joins TRBV28 and TRBJ1-5; D might be TRBD1 (6 bases). Trimming took 2 bases from V and 0 from J, leaving 20 bases between them. The CDR3 runs 19 residues. Germline lookup yields CDR1 MDHEN and CDR2 SYDVKM.